The 8 T cell receptor beta chains below were found in one sample sequenced in a study of OX40 agonist ivuxolimab in advanced cancers. Data came from immunoSEQ multiplex PCR; TCRdb stores just in-frame clones and leaves some out. The sample consists of over 65,000 clones, approximately 84% of them appearing once. This sample comprised CD4+ or CD8+ T cells sorted from blood, obtained in a trial of the OX40 agonist ivuxolimab. The receptor set was obtained from an adult with an advanced solid tumor such as melanoma, head and neck, liver or kidney cancer.

The chain has TRBV5-1 and TRBJ1-6; D remains ambiguous. From germline, CDR1 is SGHRS and CDR2 YFSETQ. The CDR3 covers 15 residues. The ends were cut back, 0 bases at V and 5 bases at J, with 9 bases in the middle. The CDR3 DNA follows: TGCGCCAGCAGCTTGGGAGGGCCGGATAATTCACCCCTCCACTTT. It translates to CASSLGGPDNSPLHF.

The rearrangement uses TRBV11-2 and TRBJ1-4; 7 bases are a match to TRBD1. Looked up from germline, CDR1 is SGHAT and CDR2 is FQNNGV. The CDR3 runs 15 residues. With 5 bases clipped from V and 6 bases from J, the junction kept 9 bases outside the gene matches. The CDR3 loop is CASSVDRVWDEKLFF. The CDR3 nucleotides read TGTGCCAGCAGCGTCGACAGGGTCTGGGATGAAAAACTGTTTTTT.

The chain joins TRBV29-1 to TRBJ2-3; 9 bases align to TRBD1. Germline trimming cut 7 bases from V and 0 bases from J; bases unmatched to any gene: 8. The CDR3 contains 15 residues. CDR1 and CDR2 (germline): SQVTM, ANQGSEA. CDR3 in amino acids: CSAGFGTGSTDTQYF. Written as DNA, the CDR3 is TGCAGCGCAGGCTTTGGGACAGGGAGCACAGATACGCAGTATTTT.

The V and J genes are TRBV2 and TRBJ2-1; D is undetermined. The CDR3 has 11 amino acids. Trimming removed 7 bases from V and 7 bases from J, with 8 bases in between. Germline V CDR1 and CDR2: SNHLY, FYNNEI. The CDR3 region has the DNA TGTGCCAGCATATTTCAAAATGAGCAGTTCTTC. This translates into CASIFQNEQFF. The whole variable domain, remainder taken from reference TRBV2 and TRBJ2-1, is EPEVTQTPSHQVTQMGQEVILRCVPISNHLYFYWYRQILGQKVEFLVSFYNNEISEKSEIFDDQFSVERPDGSNFTLKIRSTKLEDSAMYFCASIFQNEQFFGPGTRLTVL.

The chain couples TRBV10-2 to TRBJ2-5; TRBD2 agrees at 8 bases. Germline CDR1 WSHSY, CDR2 SAAADI. This CDR3 contains 13 residues. J gave up 6 bases and V 5 bases, and 5 bases lay outside the gene matches. The DNA for the CDR3 is TGCGCCAGCAGTCCCGGGGGGGGACAGACCCAGTACTTC. The encoded protein is CASSPGGGQTQYF.

The rearrangement links TRBV19 to TRBJ2-3, with 8 bases identical to TRBD2. The CDR3 is made up of 15 amino acids. Germline V gene data show CDR1 as LNHDA and CDR2 as SQIVND (reference sequence). The ends lost 10 bases at V and 1 base at J; junction bases unmatched: 10. CDR3 coding DNA: TGTGCCACTAAAGCGAGCGGGAGTGGCACAGATACGCAGTATTTT. This gives the protein CATKASGSGTDTQYF. Full variable domain (rest looked up from reference TRBV19 and TRBJ2-3): DGGITQSPKYLFRKEGQNVTLSCEQNLNHDAMYWYRQDPGQGLRLIYYSQIVNDFQKGDIAEGYSVSREKKESFPLTVTSAQKNPTAFYLCATKASGSGTDTQYFGPGTRLTVL.

This rearrangement joins TRBV5-4 to TRBJ1-6, with D possibly being TRBD1 (5 bases). Trimming left V 7 bases short and J 1 base short, with 12 bases between. Germline V gene data show CDR1 as SGHNT and CDR2 as YYREEE (reference sequence). The CDR3 is made up of 15 amino acids. The chain's CDR3 is CASRWGVSYNSPLHF. The CDR3 DNA follows: TGTGCCAGCCGGTGGGGGGTGTCCTATAATTCACCCCTCCACTTT.

The chain carries TRBV6-5 and TRBJ2-3, with D tentatively TRBD1 (6 bases). The CDR3 spans 15 residues. Per germline, CDR1 MNHEY and CDR2 SVGAGI. Trimming cost V 2 bases and J 7 bases, with 16 bases left between them. The CDR3 DNA follows: TGTGCCAGCAGTTACCTGGCAGGGGTTTCGTATACGCAGTATTTT. It encodes CASSYLAGVSYTQYF.